Following are 2 T cell receptor beta chains from one sample sequenced in a study of vaccination effects on CD4 cells after COVID-19. Only in-frame clones appear in the TCRdb table, and some are missing; sequencing was by immunoSEQ multiplex PCR. The sample carries 60,000 to 80,000 clones, roughly 74% recorded once. No antigens are known for them. Culturing for more than 9 days preceded CD4+ T cell isolation. The cohort was immunized with two doses of either the BNT162b2 or mRNA-1273 vaccine. The specimen comprised CD4+ T cells from PBMCs cultured without peptide, sampled after COVID-19 vaccination. The receptors shown here come from a human donor who received a COVID-19 vaccine.

The chain uses TRBV6-5 and TRBJ2-7; D might be TRBD1 (5 bases). The germline V gene encodes CDR1 MNHEY and CDR2 SVGAGI. Between the trimmed V and J ends, which lost 6 bases and 8 bases, there was a span of 14 bases. This CDR3 is built from 12 residues. The CDR3 is CASSPDSVKQYV. CDR3 nucleotides: TGTGCCAGCAGCCCCGACAGTGTCAAGCAGTACGTC.

The rearrangement links TRBV29-1 to TRBJ2-5; D possibly corresponds to TRBD2 (5 bases). The CDR3 length is 14 residues. Germline V gives CDR1 SQVTM, CDR2 ANQGSEA. The V end was cut by 4 bases, the J end by 5 bases, with 17 bases between. The CDR3 DNA reads as TGCAGCGTTGCCTTCGGATTGGGCGGGGAGACCCAGTACTTC. This gives the protein CSVAFGLGGETQYF.